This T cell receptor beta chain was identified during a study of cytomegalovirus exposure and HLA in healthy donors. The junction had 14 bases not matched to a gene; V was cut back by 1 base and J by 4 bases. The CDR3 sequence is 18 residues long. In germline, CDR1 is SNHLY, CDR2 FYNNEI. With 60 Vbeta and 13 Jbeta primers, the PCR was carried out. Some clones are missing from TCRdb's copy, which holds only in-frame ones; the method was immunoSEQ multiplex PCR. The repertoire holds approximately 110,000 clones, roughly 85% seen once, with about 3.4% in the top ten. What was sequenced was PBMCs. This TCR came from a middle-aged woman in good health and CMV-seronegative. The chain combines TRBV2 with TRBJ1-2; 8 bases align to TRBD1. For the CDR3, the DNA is TGTGCCAGCAGTGAAGAATACGAGCAGGGGGCGAATCTCTATGGCTACACCTTC. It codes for CASSEEYEQGANLYGYTF.